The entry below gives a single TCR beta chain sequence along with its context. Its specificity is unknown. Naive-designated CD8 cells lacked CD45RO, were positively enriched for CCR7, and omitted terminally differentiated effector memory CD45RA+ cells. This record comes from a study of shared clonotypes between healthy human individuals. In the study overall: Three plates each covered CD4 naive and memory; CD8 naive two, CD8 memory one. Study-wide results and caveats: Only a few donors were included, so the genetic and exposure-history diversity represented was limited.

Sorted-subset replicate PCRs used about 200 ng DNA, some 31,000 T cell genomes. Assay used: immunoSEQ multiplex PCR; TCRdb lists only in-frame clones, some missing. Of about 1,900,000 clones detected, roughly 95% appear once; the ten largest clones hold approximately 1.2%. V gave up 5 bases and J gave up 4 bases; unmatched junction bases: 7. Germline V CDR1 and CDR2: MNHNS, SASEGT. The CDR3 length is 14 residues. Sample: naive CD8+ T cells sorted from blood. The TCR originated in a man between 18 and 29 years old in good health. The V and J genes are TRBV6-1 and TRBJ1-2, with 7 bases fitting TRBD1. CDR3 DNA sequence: TGTGCCAGCAGTCCCCGGGACAGCTCCTATGGCTACACCTTC. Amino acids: CASSPRDSSYGYTF.